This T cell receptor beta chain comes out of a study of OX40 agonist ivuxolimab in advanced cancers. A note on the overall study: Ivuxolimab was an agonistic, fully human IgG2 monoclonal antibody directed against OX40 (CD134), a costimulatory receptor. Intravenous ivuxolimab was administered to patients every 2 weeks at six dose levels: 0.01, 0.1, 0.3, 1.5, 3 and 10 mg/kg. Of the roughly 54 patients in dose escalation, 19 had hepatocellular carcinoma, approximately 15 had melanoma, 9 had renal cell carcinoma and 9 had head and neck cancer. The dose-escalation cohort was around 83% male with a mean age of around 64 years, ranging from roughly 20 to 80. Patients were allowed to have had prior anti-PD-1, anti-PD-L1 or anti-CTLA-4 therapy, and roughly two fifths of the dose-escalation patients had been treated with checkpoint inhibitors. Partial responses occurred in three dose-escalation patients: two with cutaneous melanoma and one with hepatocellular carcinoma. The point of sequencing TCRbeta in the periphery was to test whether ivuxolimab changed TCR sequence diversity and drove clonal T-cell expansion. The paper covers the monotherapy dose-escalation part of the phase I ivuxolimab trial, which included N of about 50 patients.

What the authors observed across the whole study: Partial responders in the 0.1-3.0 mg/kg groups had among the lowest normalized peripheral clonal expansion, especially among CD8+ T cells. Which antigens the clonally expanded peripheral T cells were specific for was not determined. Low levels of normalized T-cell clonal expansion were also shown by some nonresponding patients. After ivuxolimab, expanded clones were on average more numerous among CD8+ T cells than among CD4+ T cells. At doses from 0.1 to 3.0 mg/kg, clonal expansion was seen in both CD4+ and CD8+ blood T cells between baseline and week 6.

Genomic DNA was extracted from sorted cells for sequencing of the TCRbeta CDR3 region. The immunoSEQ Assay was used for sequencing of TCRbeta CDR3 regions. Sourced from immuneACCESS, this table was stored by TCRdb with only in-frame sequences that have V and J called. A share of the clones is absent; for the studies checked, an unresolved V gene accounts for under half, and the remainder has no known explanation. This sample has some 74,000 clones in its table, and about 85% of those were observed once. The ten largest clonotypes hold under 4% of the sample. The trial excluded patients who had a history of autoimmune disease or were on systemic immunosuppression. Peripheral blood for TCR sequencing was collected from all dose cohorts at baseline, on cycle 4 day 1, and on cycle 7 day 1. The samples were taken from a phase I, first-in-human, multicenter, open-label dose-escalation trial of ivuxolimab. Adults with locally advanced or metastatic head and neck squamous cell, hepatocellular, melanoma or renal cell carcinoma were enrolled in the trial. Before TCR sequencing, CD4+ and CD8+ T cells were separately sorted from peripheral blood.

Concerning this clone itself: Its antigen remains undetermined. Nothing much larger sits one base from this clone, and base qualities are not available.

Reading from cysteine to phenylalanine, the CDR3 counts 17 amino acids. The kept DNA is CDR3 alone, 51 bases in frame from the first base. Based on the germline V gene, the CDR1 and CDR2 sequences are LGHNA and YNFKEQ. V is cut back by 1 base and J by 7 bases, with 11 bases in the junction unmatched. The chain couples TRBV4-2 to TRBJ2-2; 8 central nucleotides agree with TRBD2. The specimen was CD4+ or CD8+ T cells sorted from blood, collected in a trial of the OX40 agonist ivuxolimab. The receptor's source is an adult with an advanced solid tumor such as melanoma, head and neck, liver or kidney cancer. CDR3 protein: CASSQVIGRAGGGELFF. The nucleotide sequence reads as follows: TGTGCCAGCAGCCAAGTCATCGGGAGGGCCGGTGGCGGGGAGCTGTTTTTT.